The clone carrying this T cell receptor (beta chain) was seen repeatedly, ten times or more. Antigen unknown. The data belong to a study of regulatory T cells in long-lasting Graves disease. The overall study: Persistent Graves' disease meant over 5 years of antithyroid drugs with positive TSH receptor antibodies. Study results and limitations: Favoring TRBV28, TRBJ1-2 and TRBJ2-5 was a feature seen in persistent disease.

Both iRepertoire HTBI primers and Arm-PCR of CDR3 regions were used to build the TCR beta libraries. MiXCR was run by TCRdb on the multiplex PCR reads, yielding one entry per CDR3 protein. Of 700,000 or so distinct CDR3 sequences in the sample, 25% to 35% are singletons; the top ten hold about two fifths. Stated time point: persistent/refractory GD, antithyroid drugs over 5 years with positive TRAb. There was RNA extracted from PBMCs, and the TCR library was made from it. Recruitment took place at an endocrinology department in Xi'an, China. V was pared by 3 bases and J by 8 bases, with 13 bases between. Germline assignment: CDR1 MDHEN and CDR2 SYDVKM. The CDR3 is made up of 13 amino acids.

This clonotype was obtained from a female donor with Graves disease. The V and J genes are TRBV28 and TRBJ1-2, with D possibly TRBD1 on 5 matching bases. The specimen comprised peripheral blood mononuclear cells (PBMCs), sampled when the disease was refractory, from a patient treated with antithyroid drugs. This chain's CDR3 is CASSLGPNAGYTF. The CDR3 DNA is TGTGCCAGCAGTTTGGGACCGAATGCCGGCTACACCTTC.